This is a list of T cell receptor beta chains from one sample in a study of siplizumab effects on memory and regulatory T cells. Profiling relied on immunoSEQ multiplex PCR, and the TCRdb table lists in-frame clones only, not all of them. The table records tens of thousands of clones, approximately 93% of them present only once. Sequencing was performed on CD8+ T cells sorted from blood. These receptors all stem from a human donor in good health. Each CDR3 is given without its conserved first and last residue. The D gene is left open where the match is weak.

.,TRBJ2-7,TRBV7-9,ASSPLDSYEQY
TRBD2,TRBJ2-1,TRBV9,ASSETSGGSLSSYNEQF
TRBD2,TRBJ2-5,TRBV9,ASSPGTSGSGETQY
.,TRBJ1-1,TRBV13,ASSLGPLGSNTEAF
.,TRBJ2-1,TRBV4-1,ASSPLAVSYNEQF
.,TRBJ1-1,TRBV2,ASNGGVAGNTEAF
TRBD1,TRBJ2-7,TRBV7-8,ASTLDRGHEQY
.,TRBJ1-6,TRBV30,AWSVTTRGGSPLH
.,TRBJ2-1,TRBV4-1,ASSQDRGSYNEQF
.,TRBJ1-5,TRBV19,ASSIGVHPQPQH
TRBD2,TRBJ2-1,TRBV19,ASSITSGRDNEQF
TRBD1,TRBJ2-3,TRBV11-1,ASSKGRTGRTDTQY
TRBD1,TRBJ2-1,TRBV5-1,ASSTGQYNEQF
.,TRBJ2-7,TRBV19,ASSIDLGRGSYEQY
.,TRBJ2-1,TRBV19,ASSIDSYNEQF
.,TRBJ2-3,TRBV5-1,ASSPTGTDTQY
.,TRBJ1-2,TRBV6-5,ASSYQQGDGYT
TRBD1,TRBJ2-7,TRBV4-1,ASSLLGTGIYEQY
TRBD1,TRBJ2-3,TRBV6-4,ASSELGQGAGDTQY
.,TRBJ1-1,TRBV7-2,ASSLSGPMNTEAF
.,TRBJ2-7,TRBV5-4,ASSFGSYEQY
TRBD2,TRBJ2-5,TRBV4-1,ASSQYGGDQETQY
.,TRBJ2-1,TRBV18,ASSLTGRDDRKLYNEQF
.,TRBJ2-1,TRBV30,AWSVSSNNEQF
.,TRBJ2-7,TRBV2,ASSEGSGFGEQY
.,TRBJ1-3,TRBV4-2,ASSQRRDNPGNTIY
.,TRBJ2-7,TRBV4-2,ASSQARGSSYEQY
.,TRBJ2-3,TRBV20-1,SVKRPRGQY
.,TRBJ2-3,TRBV15,ATSTRQEPSTDTQY
.,TRBJ2-1,TRBV27,ASSYRLWGGDEQF
.,TRBJ2-7,TRBV21-1,ASSRQDRGHGYEQY